These 27 T cell receptor beta chains share one sample of origin, sequenced in a study of blood T cell repertoires in COVID-19. Sequencing was performed with immunoSEQ multiplex PCR; in TCRdb, only in-frame clones are kept and a portion is missing. The table has more than 200,000 clones, about 79% seen once. The specimen was peripheral blood. These receptors were obtained from an elderly man with acute or convalescent COVID-19.

The chain recombines TRBV5-4 with TRBJ1-6, with D perhaps TRBD1 (5 bases). This CDR3 has 14 residues. Germline V gene sequence: CDR1 SGHNT, CDR2 YYREEE (reference sequence). V lost 2 bases and J 9 bases, leaving 12 bases between the germline ends. The CDR3 nucleotides are TGTGCCAGCAGCTTTGGACGAAGGGGTTCACCCCTCCACTTT. It codes for CASSFGRRGSPLHF.

The chain combines TRBV6-5 with TRBJ2-7; D not resolved. This CDR3 comprises 15 residues. Per the germline V gene, CDR1 is MNHEY and CDR2 is SVGAGI. V was pared by 5 bases and J by 0 bases, with 14 bases between. CDR3 sequence (DNA): TGTGCCAGCAGTCCGGGTAGAGGTGGCTCCTACGAGCAGTACTTC. As protein: CASSPGRGGSYEQYF.

The rearrangement joins TRBV4-1 to TRBJ2-1; D is perhaps TRBD1 (6 bases). Germline CDR1 is MGHRA and CDR2 is YSYEKL. V lost 4 bases and J lost 0, with 13 bases in between. The CDR3 totals 16 residues. DNA of the CDR3: TGCGCCAGCAGCCCCTTAACAGGGAACTCCTACAATGAGCAGTTCTTC. Protein: CASSPLTGNSYNEQFF.

The chain carries TRBV4-2 and TRBJ2-5; 13 bases map to TRBD2. The V segment lost 1 base and the J segment 5 bases; nucleotides outside the gene matches: 7. This CDR3 contains 17 residues. Germline-derived CDR1 and CDR2 are LGHNA and YNFKEQ. Written as DNA, the CDR3 is TGTGCCAGCAGCCAAGTCGGACTAGCGGGAGATGTGGAGACCCAGTACTTC. This encodes CASSQVGLAGDVETQYF.

The CDR3 protein is CASTITGYEKLFF. The CDR3 DNA follows: TGTGCCAGCACCATAACAGGGTATGAAAAACTGTTTTTT. The chain is built from TRBV7-2 and TRBJ1-4, with a tentative D call TRBD1 (6 bases). V gave up 7 bases and J gave up 6 bases, with 12 bases separating them. Germline lookup yields CDR1 SGHTA and CDR2 FQGNSA. The CDR3 spans 13 residues.

The V and J genes are TRBV19 and TRBJ2-7, with 8 bases matching TRBD1. Germline CDR1 is LNHDA and CDR2 is SQIVND (reference sequence). The CDR3 covers 16 residues. The ends lost 4 bases at V and 0 bases at J; junction bases unmatched: 8. In DNA, the CDR3 is TGTGCCAGTAGTAAAGGACAGGGTTCGAGCTCCTACGAGCAGTACTTC. This translates into CASSKGQGSSSYEQYF.

This sequence joins TRBV7-2 and TRBJ2-5; 7 nucleotides match TRBD1. Per the germline V gene, CDR1 is SGHTA and CDR2 is FQGNSA. The junction had 14 bases not matched to a gene; V was cut back by 6 bases and J by 4 bases. This CDR3 contains 16 residues. The CDR3 sequence: CASRSRTGTAVETQYF. The CDR3 DNA reads TGTGCCAGCAGATCCCGGACAGGAACCGCGGTAGAGACCCAGTACTTC.

The V call is TRBV24-1, the J call TRBJ2-1; 11 bases agree with TRBD2. Germline V gene sequence: CDR1 KGHDR, CDR2 SFDVKD. Unmatched junction bases numbered 2, after V lost 5 bases and J lost 0 bases. This CDR3 is 16 amino acids long. The chain's CDR3 is CATSATSGSSYNEQFF. As DNA, the CDR3 is TGTGCCACCAGTGCCACTAGCGGGAGCTCCTACAATGAGCAGTTCTTC.

This clone was counted only a few times. This chain links TRBV18 with TRBJ2-7; D is perhaps TRBD1 (5 bases). Between the trimmed V and J ends, which lost 6 bases and 0 bases, there was a span of 12 bases. The CDR3 length is 14 residues. From germline, CDR1 is KGHSH and CDR2 LQKENI. In DNA form, the CDR3 reads TGTGCCAGCTCCCCGACAGCCACCTCCTACGAGCAGTACTTC. Encoded protein: CASSPTATSYEQYF.

The chain couples TRBV2 to TRBJ2-3; D not resolved. Trimming cost V 4 bases and J 1 base, with 9 bases left between them. Germline V gene sequence: CDR1 SNHLY, CDR2 FYNNEI. The CDR3 extends over 14 amino acids. In nucleotides, the CDR3 is TGTGCCAGCAGTGTAACGGCGGGCACAGATACGCAGTATTTT. Translated, it gives CASSVTAGTDTQYF. Looking up the rest from reference TRBV2 and TRBJ2-3 gives the full variable domain: EPEVTQTPSHQVTQMGQEVILRCVPISNHLYFYWYRQILGQKVEFLVSFYNNEISEKSEIFDDQFSVERPDGSNFTLKIRSTKLEDSAMYFCASSVTAGTDTQYFGPGTRLTVL.

The V and J genes are TRBV18 and TRBJ1-3, with TRBD1 identical over 7 bases. In germline, CDR1 is KGHSH, CDR2 LQKENI. V lost 3 bases, J lost 2 bases, and 7 bases stayed unmatched. The length of the CDR3 is 16 residues. This CDR3 reads CASSPTKGAPGNTIYF. The CDR3 bases are TGTGCCAGCTCACCGACGAAGGGGGCTCCTGGAAACACCATATATTTT.

This chain connects TRBV14 to TRBJ2-3; TRBD2 agrees at 12 bases. CDR3 length: 17 residues. The V gene end was trimmed by 1 base and the J gene end by 0 bases; junction bases not matched to a gene: 2. Germline V gene sequence: CDR1 SGHDN, CDR2 FVKESK. DNA of the CDR3: TGTGCCAGCAGCCAAGGGGGGACTAGCGGGAGCACAGATACGCAGTATTTT. Translating it yields CASSQGGTSGSTDTQYF.

The rearrangement uses TRBV3-1 (or the pseudogene TRBV3-2) and TRBJ1-3; the D is unclear. The CDR3 is 17 residues long. CDR1 and CDR2 (germline): LGHDT, YNNKEL (reference sequence). V was cut by 0 bases and J by 0 bases, with 12 bases left in between. The CDR3 DNA sequence: TGTGCCAGCAGCCAAGAAGGCAGGTCGAGCTCTGGAAACACCATATATTTT. Amino acid sequence: CASSQEGRSSSGNTIYF.

J is TRBJ2-2 and V is TRBV7-8; 8 bases line up with TRBD2. The length of the CDR3 is 15 residues. V gave up 4 bases and J gave up 6 bases; unmatched junction bases: 7. Germline V gene data show CDR1 as SGHVS and CDR2 as FQNEAQ. The CDR3 DNA is TGTGCCAGCAGCTCGACGCGGGGGGAAGCCGGGGAGCTGTTTTTT. This encodes CASSSTRGEAGELFF.

This clone was seen only once. The CDR3 spells CSVSANTEAFF. The DNA for the CDR3 is TGCAGCGTCAGCGCGAACACTGAAGCTTTCTTT. The V and J genes are TRBV29-1 and TRBJ1-1; no clear D. The V end lost 6 bases, the J end lost 1 base, and 6 bases lay between the germline ends. The length of the CDR3 is 11 residues. The germline V gene has CDR1 SQVTM and CDR2 ANQGSEA.

The rearrangement uses TRBV14 and TRBJ1-6; D not certain. This CDR3 region has 15 residues. V lost 0 bases and J 10 bases, leaving 13 bases between the germline ends. Germline V gives CDR1 SGHDN, CDR2 FVKESK. This CDR3 is CASSQEGVKASPLHF. In DNA form, the CDR3 reads TGTGCCAGCAGCCAAGAAGGTGTTAAAGCGTCACCCCTCCACTTT.

The genes are TRBV30 and TRBJ1-2, with 8 bases lining up with TRBD1. The CDR3 runs 13 residues. Germline V gene lookup returns CDR1 GTSNPN and CDR2 SVGIG (reference sequence). The V segment lost 3 bases and the J segment 4 bases; nucleotides outside the gene matches: 4. CDR3 sequence (DNA): TGTGCCTGGAGCGTGGACAGGGCCTATGGCTACACCTTC. This translates into CAWSVDRAYGYTF.

This clone has a handful of counts. The genes are TRBV24-1 and TRBJ1-1; TRBD1 matches at 9 bases. CDR3 length equals 13 residues. CDR1 and CDR2 (germline): KGHDR, SFDVKD. The V segment lost 6 bases and the J segment 7 bases; nucleotides outside the gene matches: 5. The CDR3 nucleotides read TGTGCCACCAGTACAGGGGGCGTAGGTGAAGCTTTCTTT. It specifies CATSTGGVGEAFF.

The chain uses TRBV3-1 (or the pseudogene TRBV3-2) and TRBJ1-6; 7 nucleotides line up with TRBD1. The CDR3 loop spans 15 amino acids. The germline CDR1 and CDR2 sequences are LGHDT and YNNKEL (reference sequence). V shed 1 base and J 7 bases; nucleotides not matched to a gene: 4. The chain's CDR3 is CASSQVGTANSPLHF. The CDR3 bases are TGTGCCAGCAGCCAAGTAGGGACAGCGAATTCACCCCTCCACTTT.

V gene TRBV6-5 combines with J gene TRBJ2-1; 8 bases align to TRBD2. Germline V gene data show CDR1 as MNHEY and CDR2 as SVGAGI. The V segment lost 5 bases and the J segment 0 bases; nucleotides outside the gene matches: 3. This CDR3 has 15 amino acids. The CDR3 bases are TGTGCCAGCAGTCCGGGGGGGGGCTCCTACAATGAGCAGTTCTTC. It is translated as CASSPGGGSYNEQFF.

The V gene is TRBV18, the J gene TRBJ2-2; 7 bases line up with TRBD1. The junction had 5 bases not matched to a gene; V was cut back by 0 bases and J by 1 base. The CDR3 totals 17 residues. CDR1 and CDR2 from the germline V gene are KGHSH and LQKENI. CDR3 DNA sequence: TGTGCCAGCTCACCACCGACAGGGTGGGGGAACACCGGGGAGCTGTTTTTT. Amino acid sequence: CASSPPTGWGNTGELFF.

This clone was observed a handful of times. CDR3: CASSPGLKYGYTF. In DNA, the CDR3 is TGTGCCAGCAGCCCAGGGTTAAAGTATGGCTACACCTTC. This chain joins TRBV14 and TRBJ1-2, with D possibly being TRBD1 (5 bases). Germline CDR1 SGHDN, CDR2 FVKESK. The CDR3 loop spans 13 amino acids. V dropped 4 bases and J dropped 5 bases, with 11 bases sitting between them.

The chain joins TRBV2 to TRBJ2-2; TRBD1 might be the D (5 bases). This CDR3 has 15 amino acids. V shed 6 bases and J shed 3 bases, with 14 bases lying between them. The V gene's germline CDR1 is SNHLY and CDR2 FYNNEI. CDR3 in DNA: TGTGCCAGCAGCCCTCAGGGTTTAGACACCGGGGAGCTGTTTTTT. Translating gives CASSPQGLDTGELFF.

In its sample, this clone was seen once. This chain links TRBV5-1 with TRBJ1-6; 8 bases match TRBD1. Germline V CDR1 and CDR2: SGHRS, YFSETQ. The junction had 6 bases not matched to a gene; V was cut back by 0 bases and J by 10 bases. The CDR3 totals 15 residues. For the CDR3, the DNA is TGCGCCAGCAGCTTGGGAGGACAGGGACGATCACCCCTCCACTTT. Amino acids: CASSLGGQGRSPLHF.

The chain carries TRBV13 and TRBJ2-7, with D possibly TRBD1 on 6 matching bases. This CDR3 contains 13 residues. Germline CDR1 is PRHDT and CDR2 is FYEKMQ (reference sequence). Trimming removed 6 bases from V and 6 bases from J, with 15 bases in between. The CDR3 loop reads CASRGHLGGEQYF. The CDR3 DNA reads TGTGCCAGCAGGGGACATTTGGGTGGCGAGCAGTACTTC.

The gene calls are TRBV9 and TRBJ2-5; D might be TRBD1 (6 bases). This CDR3 has 16 residues. The germline V and J ends were trimmed by 0 bases and 5 bases, with 17 bases remaining between them. Germline CDR1 reads SGDLS; CDR2 reads YYNGEE. The CDR3 DNA reads TGTGCCAGCAGCGTAGGGGGGACAAACAATGGGGAGACCCAGTACTTC. Amino acids: CASSVGGTNNGETQYF. Based on the CDR3 plus reference TRBV9 and TRBJ2-5, the full variable domain is DSGVTQTPKHLITATGQRVTLRCSPRSGDLSVYWYQQSLDQGLQFLIQYYNGEERAKGNILERFSAQQFPDLHSELNLSSLELGDSALYFCASSVGGTNNGETQYFGPGTRLLVL.

The chain links TRBV7-9 to TRBJ2-1; TRBD2 is a possible D gene (6 bases). Germline CDR1 is SEHNR and CDR2 is FQNEAQ (reference sequence). CDR3 length: 15 residues. V was trimmed by 0 bases and J by 11 bases, leaving 17 bases between them. CDR3 sequence: CASSLAATPSEQQFF. CDR3 bases: TGTGCCAGCAGCTTAGCCGCTACCCCTAGCGAACAGCAGTTCTTC.